The entry that follows covers one T cell receptor beta chain sequence. The clone's antigen remains unknown. Base qualities were left out, and no much larger clone turns up one base away. The sample belongs to a study of cytomegalovirus exposure and HLA in healthy donors (TCRdb year 2017). Some background on the complete study: According to a later analysis, the roughly 120 validation repertoires were produced on the same platform as the 666 repertoires of the first cohort. To predict cytomegalovirus infection status, the study combined high-throughput TCR immunosequencing, statistical association of individual TCRs with disease status, and machine learning. Besides the first cohort of under 700 subjects, a separate validation cohort made up of 120 different subjects was used. The study aimed to test whether signatures of past pathogen exposure could be identified by cataloging public T cell receptors.

The CDR3 has 15 amino acids, counting the end cysteine and phenylalanine. The DNA shown is the 45-base CDR3, in frame from base 1. The germline V and J ends show losses of 3 bases and 2 bases respectively, and no gene match explains 5 bases of the junction. CDR1 LNHNV and CDR2 YYDKDF are derived from the germline V gene (reference sequence). Donors formed part of the validation cohort, which comprised 95 to 150 subjects and was distinct from the first cohort of under 750 subjects. The library was built by means of the immunoSEQ multiplex PCR assay. The paper's data handling went like this. A statistical classification framework was built for diagnosing cytomegalovirus status from the catalog of TCR beta chain sequences. Held by TCRdb, this immuneACCESS table contains in-frame sequences only and omits some clones. Under half of the omission traces to an unresolved V gene where checked; the cause of the rest is unknown. From that table come the V and J calls and clone size; the DNA was used to work out D and trimming. A total of 300,000 to 400,000 clones appear in this sample, roughly 89% of them only once. The ten largest clonotypes hold 0.83% of the sample.

Paper-wide results and their limitations: Most TCR sequences were observed very rarely across donors, whereas some public TCRs were present in many individuals. The authors suggested that the approach could potentially be generalized to other disease states and immunological phenotypes. A later analysis lacked HLA typing for the validation cohort, so it scored co-occurrence in that cohort across all 110 or so repertoires. The classifier was reported to diagnose cytomegalovirus status with high specificity and sensitivity in both the original cohort and the validation cohort. In vitro tests confirmed that a few of the cytomegalovirus-associated TCR beta chains recognize cytomegalovirus antigens. A later analysis found that TCRs clustered in the first cohort also tended to co-occur in the roughly 120 validation repertoires, with more than 90% of cluster scores above 0. The study gave a list of about 160 TCR beta chains associated with cytomegalovirus.

The chain employs TRBV15 and TRBJ2-7, and 9 bases in between align with TRBD2. This clonotype was obtained from a woman aged 18-35 years in good health and CMV-seronegative. What was sequenced was PBMCs. The CDR3 region: CATSSPASGTYEQYF. In nucleotide form, the sequence is TGTGCCACCAGCAGCCCCGCTAGCGGGACCTACGAGCAGTACTTC.